This paragraph reports one T cell receptor beta chain. What it binds is not known. This entry comes from a study of identical twins. TCRdb itself ran the 5' RACE reads through MiXCR, one entry per CDR3 protein. Of hundreds of thousands of distinct CDR3 sequences listed, 15% to 20% are singletons. Trimming shortened V by 9 bases and J by 0 bases, and 15 bases separated the two germline ends. This CDR3 contains 15 residues. General study results and limits: Excess sharing by twins proved weaker in beta out-of-frame sequences.

The sample was also linked to a second study, of T cells expressing NK-cell markers.

Sequencing was done on a sample of PBMCs. The TCR was taken from a woman between 18 and 29 years old in good health. The chain uses TRBV12-3 or TRBV12-4 and TRBJ2-1; D is undetermined. DNA for the CDR3: TGTGCCAGTATCTCGGGTCTAAGCTCCTACAATGAGCAGTTCTTC. Its protein is CASISGLSSYNEQFF.